This TCR beta chain stems from a study of CD8+ T cells in alopecia areata (dated by TCRdb to the late 2010s). In terms of the full investigation: Treated patients were enrolled in an open-label pilot trial of oral tofacitinib at 5 to 10 mg twice daily for moderate-to-severe alopecia areata. Patients received tofacitinib for 6 to 18 months and were then followed off drug for 6 months to check for delayed response and recurrence. In treated patients, disease severity was measured using the SALT score, which gives the percentage of scalp surface area affected. To study T cell clonal expansion in alopecia areata, the researchers applied high-throughput TCRbeta sequencing to both the C3H/HeJ mouse model and human patients. Scalp tissue and sorted CD4+ and CD8+ peripheral blood T cells from patchy and totalis/universalis alopecia areata patients and from healthy controls were covered by human TCRbeta sequencing. Biopsies were taken from tofacitinib-treated patients at baseline and at 4 and 24 weeks of treatment, and a later scalp biopsy was taken in several of the tofacitinib-treated patients. Scalp clonality was compared across normal scalp (n=4), patchy alopecia areata scalp (n=8), and alopecia totalis/universalis scalp (n=8). RNA came from the PAXgene miRNA kit for fixed scalp, the miRNeasy kit for PBMCs, and the RNeasy kit for mouse skin. Amplification of TCRbeta CDR3 regions was done by immunoSEQ multiplex PCR using 35 Vbeta forward primers and 13 Jbeta reverse primers. Broader findings and caveats from the paper: With tofacitinib, both scalp clonality and the number of expanded CD8+ clones among the top 100 scalp clones went down significantly. During tofacitinib treatment, many expanded lesional clones remained in scalp and blood, and this persistence may partly explain relapse after treatment is stopped. Shared TCR sequences between patients were less evident than in mice, which may be partly attributable to HLA diversity in the patient population. Because the treated cohort was small and had only one nonresponder, larger studies are needed to examine links between baseline CD8+ expansion and response. Compared with normal scalp, lesional scalp had higher clonality and more expanded CD8+ clones, particularly in alopecia totalis/universalis, a pattern that suggests antigenic drive. Scalp TCR repertoire analysis is complicated because resident alphabeta T cells in normal human skin are also sequenced, whereas mouse skin is dominated by gammadelta T cells.

As concerns this clone: It lacks a known antigen. Base qualities are not provided; no much larger clone lies one nucleotide away.

The library came from the immunoSEQ multiplex PCR assay. RNA was extracted from all samples and reverse transcribed into cDNA, which served as template for TCR sequencing. First-strand cDNA was synthesized with SuperScript III using a 2:1 mix of oligo-dT and random hexamers. A synthetic immune receptor repertoire was used to gauge amplification bias, and whatever bias remained was removed computationally. Processing in the source paper ran as follows. Raw reads were preprocessed for error removal, and CDR3 was defined according to IMGT conventions as running from the conserved cysteine to phenylalanine. To get clonality, Shannon entropy was normalized by log2 of the number of productive unique TCRs and the result was subtracted from 1. Whether scalp clones were CD4 or CD8 was inferred by matching scalp TCRbeta sequences against CD4 and CD8 repertoires sorted from blood. In TCRdb, the immuneACCESS table is reduced to in-frame sequences with V and J assigned. These tables do not hold every clone; where another copy was compared, an unresolved V gene accounts for under half, and the others remain unexplained. Clonal size and the V and J genes are those of that table, whereas D and trimming came from the DNA. The sample has under 300,000 clones on record, 60% of them singletons. Clones ranked in the top ten supply 0.75% to 0.95% of the sample.

Sequences SQVTM (CDR1) and ANQGSEA (CDR2) are obtained from the germline V gene. V and J lose 4 bases and 7 bases, and a span of 16 bases separates them. The CDR3 has 13 amino acids, counting the end cysteine and phenylalanine. Only the CDR3 portion is preserved as DNA: 39 bases, with reading frame beginning at the first base. In the paper's terms, the treatment or condition label means: oral pan-JAK inhibitor, 5-10 mg twice daily. Lesional scalp punch biopsies and peripheral blood were obtained from alopecia areata patients. PBMCs were isolated by density centrifugation and stained for CD3, CD4 and CD8, after which CD4+ and CD8+ T cells were sorted on a FACSAria.

The sample in question was CD4+ T cells sorted from blood, obtained between weeks 51 and 54, from a patient treated with tofacitinib. The sequence derives from a human donor with alopecia areata. The V and J genes are TRBV29-1 and TRBJ1-2, with no D gene named confidently. The CDR3 region reads CSVGWFSGFGYTF. DNA sequence: TGCAGCGTTGGCTGGTTTTCAGGTTTTGGCTACACCTTC.